This TCR beta chain was sequenced in a study of blood T cell repertoires in COVID-19. Germline CDR1 is GTSNPN and CDR2 is SVGIG (reference sequence). V was trimmed by 0 bases and J by 2 bases, leaving 8 bases between them. This CDR3 comprises 14 residues. Sequenced by immunoSEQ multiplex PCR; TCRdb stores in-frame clones only, minus some. The repertoire has roughly 86,000 clones, about 83% of them found once; the top ten carry more than 2%. V usage is TRBV30 and J usage is TRBJ1-5; unclear D gene. The clonotype comes from a woman aged 70-85 years with acute or convalescent COVID-19. Sequencing was performed on peripheral blood. The CDR3 region is CAWSVGGGNQPQHF. DNA for the CDR3: TGTGCCTGGAGTGTAGGAGGAGGCAATCAGCCCCAGCATTTT.